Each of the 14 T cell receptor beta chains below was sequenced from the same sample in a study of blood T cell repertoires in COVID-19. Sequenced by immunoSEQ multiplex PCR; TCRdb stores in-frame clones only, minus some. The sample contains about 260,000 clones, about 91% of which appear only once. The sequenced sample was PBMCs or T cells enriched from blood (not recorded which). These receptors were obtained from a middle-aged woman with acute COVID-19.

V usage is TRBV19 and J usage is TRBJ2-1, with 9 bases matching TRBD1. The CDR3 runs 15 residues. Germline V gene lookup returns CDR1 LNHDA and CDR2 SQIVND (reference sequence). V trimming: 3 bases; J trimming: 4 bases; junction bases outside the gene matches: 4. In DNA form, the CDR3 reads TGTGCCAGTAGTATTTCGGGGACAGGGTACAATGAGCAGTTCTTC. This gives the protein CASSISGTGYNEQFF.

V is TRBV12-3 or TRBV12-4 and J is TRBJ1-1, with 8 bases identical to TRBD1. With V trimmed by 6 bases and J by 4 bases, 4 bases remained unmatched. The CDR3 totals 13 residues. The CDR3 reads CASSKGQGTEAFF. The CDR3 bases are TGTGCCAGCAGCAAAGGACAGGGCACTGAAGCTTTCTTT.

CDR3 amino acids: CAWSVYPGLAGVESSYEQYF. The CDR3 DNA is TGTGCCTGGAGTGTATATCCGGGACTAGCGGGAGTGGAGTCATCCTACGAGCAGTACTTC. The chain recombines TRBV30 with TRBJ2-7; TRBD2 matches 14 bases. V gave up 0 bases and J gave up 1 base; unmatched junction bases: 14. This CDR3 is 20 amino acids long. The germline gives CDR1 GTSNPN, CDR2 SVGIG (reference sequence).

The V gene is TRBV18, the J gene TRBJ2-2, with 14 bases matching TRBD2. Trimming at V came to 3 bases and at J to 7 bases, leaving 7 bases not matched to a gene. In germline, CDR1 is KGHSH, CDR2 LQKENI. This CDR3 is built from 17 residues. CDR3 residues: CASSPRGLAGGHGELFF. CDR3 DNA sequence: TGTGCCAGCTCACCTCGAGGACTAGCGGGAGGTCACGGGGAGCTGTTTTTT.

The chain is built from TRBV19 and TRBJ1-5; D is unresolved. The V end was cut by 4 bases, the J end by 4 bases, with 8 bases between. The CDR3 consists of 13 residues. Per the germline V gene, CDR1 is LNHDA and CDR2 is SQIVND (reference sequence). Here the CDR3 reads CASSKDWNQPQHF. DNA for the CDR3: TGTGCCAGTAGTAAGGACTGGAATCAGCCCCAGCATTTT.

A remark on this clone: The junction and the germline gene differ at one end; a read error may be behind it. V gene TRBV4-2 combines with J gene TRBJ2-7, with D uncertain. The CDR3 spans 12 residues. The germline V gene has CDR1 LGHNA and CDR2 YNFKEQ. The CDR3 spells CASSQDLNTVHF. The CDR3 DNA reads TGTGCCAGCAGCCAAGATCTGAATACGGTGCACTTC.

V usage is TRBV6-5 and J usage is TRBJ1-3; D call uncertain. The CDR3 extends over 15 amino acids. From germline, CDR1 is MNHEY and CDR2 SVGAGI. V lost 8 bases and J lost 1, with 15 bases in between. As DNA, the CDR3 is TGTGCCAGCCGGGTGTTCTCTGGGTCTGGAAACACCATATATTTT. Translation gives CASRVFSGSGNTIYF.

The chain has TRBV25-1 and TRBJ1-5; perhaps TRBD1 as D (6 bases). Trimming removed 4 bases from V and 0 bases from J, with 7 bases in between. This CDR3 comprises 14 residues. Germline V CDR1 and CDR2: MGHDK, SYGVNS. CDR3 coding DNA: TGTGCCAGCAGTGGGACAGATAGCAATCAGCCCCAGCATTTT. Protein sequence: CASSGTDSNQPQHF.

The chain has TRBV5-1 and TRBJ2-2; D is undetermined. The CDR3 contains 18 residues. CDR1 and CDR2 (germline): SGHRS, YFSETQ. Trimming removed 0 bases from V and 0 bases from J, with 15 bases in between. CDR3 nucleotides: TGCGCCAGCAGCTTGGCCGTGCATGCACAATCGAACACCGGGGAGCTGTTTTTT. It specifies CASSLAVHAQSNTGELFF.

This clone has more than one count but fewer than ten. The CDR3 DNA sequence: TGTGCCAGCAGCCAAACCGGGACTACCAATGAGCAGTTCTTC. It translates to CASSQTGTTNEQFF. V and J are TRBV3-1 (or the pseudogene TRBV3-2) and TRBJ2-1, with 7 bases fitting TRBD2. Trimming cost V 2 bases and J 6 bases; bases outside gene matches: 4. Germline CDR1 reads LGHDT; CDR2 reads YNNKEL (reference sequence). There are 14 residues in the CDR3.

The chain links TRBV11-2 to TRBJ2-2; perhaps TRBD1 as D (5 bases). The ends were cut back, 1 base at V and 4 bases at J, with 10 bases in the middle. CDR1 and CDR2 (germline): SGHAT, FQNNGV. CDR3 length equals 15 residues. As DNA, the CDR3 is TGTGCCAGCAGCTTAGGGGGCAGACCCACCGGGGAGCTGTTTTTT. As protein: CASSLGGRPTGELFF.

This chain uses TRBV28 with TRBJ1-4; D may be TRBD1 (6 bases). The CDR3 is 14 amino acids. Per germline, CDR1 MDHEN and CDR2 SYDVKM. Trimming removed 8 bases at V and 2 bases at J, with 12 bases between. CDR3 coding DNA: TGTGCCAGCGGAGCGGGGGCTACTAATGAAAAACTGTTTTTT. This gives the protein CASGAGATNEKLFF.

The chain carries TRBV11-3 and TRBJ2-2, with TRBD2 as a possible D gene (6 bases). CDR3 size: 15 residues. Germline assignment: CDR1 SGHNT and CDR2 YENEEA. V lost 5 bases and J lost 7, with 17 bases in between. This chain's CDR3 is CASSLLGGEIGELFF. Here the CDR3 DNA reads TGTGCCAGCAGCCTACTGGGGGGTGAGATCGGGGAGCTGTTTTTT.

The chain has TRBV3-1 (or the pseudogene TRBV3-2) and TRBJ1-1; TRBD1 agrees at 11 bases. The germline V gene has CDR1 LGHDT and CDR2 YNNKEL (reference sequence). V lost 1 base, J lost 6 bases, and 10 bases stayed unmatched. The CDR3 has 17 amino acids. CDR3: CASSQVGTGGRNPEAFF. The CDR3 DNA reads TGTGCCAGCAGCCAAGTTGGGACAGGGGGAAGAAACCCTGAAGCTTTCTTT.